A selection of T cell receptor beta chains follows, all from one sample in a study of long-term antiretroviral therapy in people with HIV. Some clones are missing from TCRdb's copy, which holds only in-frame ones; the method was immunoSEQ multiplex PCR. The data show over 25,000 clones, around 80% seen once. Specimen: unsorted PBMCs, collected 1.1 years before starting antiretroviral therapy. The receptors shown here come from a woman aged 25-40 years with HIV. Both conserved end residues are part of each CDR3. Each record gives: D gene, V gene, clone size, J gene, CDR3 protein, CDR3 DNA. The D gene is left open where the match is weak. Expanded clones are given a class, and other clones once, few, many or no size at all.

.,TRBV28,.,TRBJ1-2,CAGAPPQGTANYGYTF,TGTGCCGGCGCACCCCCACAGGGAACGGCTAACTATGGCTACACCTTC
TRBD1,TRBV2,.,TRBJ2-5,CASSVGQGVFETQYF,TGTGCCAGCAGTGTGGGACAGGGGGTGTTCGAGACCCAGTACTTC
.,TRBV5-1,.,TRBJ2-7,CASSHIDDGGREQYF,TGCGCCAGCAGCCATATCGACGACGGGGGAAGGGAGCAGTACTTC
TRBD1,TRBV7-6,.,TRBJ2-7,CASSSSGTGFIYEQYF,TGTGCCAGCAGCTCCTCCGGGACAGGGTTCATCTACGAGCAGTACTTC
.,TRBV19,.,TRBJ1-3,CASSVFVTENSGNTIYF,TGTGCCAGTAGTGTGTTTGTTACAGAAAACTCTGGAAACACCATATATTTT
TRBD1,TRBV11-3,.,TRBJ1-5,CASSLRGWDRVSQPQHF,TGTGCCAGCAGCTTAAGAGGATGGGACAGGGTTTCCCAGCCCCAGCATTTT
.,TRBV7-9,once,TRBJ2-1,CASSFFGGASFF,TGTGCCAGCAGCTTTTTCGGTGGCGCAAGTTTCTTC
.,TRBV7-3,.,TRBJ2-1,CASSLEGIGYNEQFF,TGTGCCAGCAGCTTAGAAGGGATTGGGTACAATGAGCAGTTCTTC
TRBD1,TRBV2,.,TRBJ2-3,CASSAPDRAGDTQYF,TGTGCCAGCAGTGCTCCGGACAGGGCGGGAGATACGCAGTATTTT
TRBD2,TRBV28,.,TRBJ2-7,CASSFGGVIYEQYF,TGTGCCAGCAGTTTCGGGGGGGTGATCTACGAGCAGTACTTC
TRBD2,TRBV5-6,.,TRBJ2-7,CASSFGRTSGGYEQYF,TGTGCCAGCAGCTTTGGCCGGACTAGCGGTGGTTACGAGCAGTACTTC
.,TRBV14,.,TRBJ1-3,CASDPGGSGNTIYF,TGTGCCAGCGATCCGGGAGGCTCTGGAAACACCATATATTTT
TRBD2,TRBV5-1,few,TRBJ2-7,CASSSRTSGSYEQYF,TGCGCCAGCAGCTCCCGGACTAGCGGGTCCTACGAGCAGTACTTC
TRBD2,TRBV27,.,TRBJ2-1,CASSFLGTSGGSYDEQFF,TGTGCCAGCAGTTTTCTCGGGACTAGCGGGGGATCCTACGATGAGCAGTTCTTC
TRBD2,TRBV5-1,.,TRBJ2-3,CASSLEVAGSTDTQYF,TGCGCCAGCAGCTTGGAGGTAGCGGGGTCGACAGATACGCAGTATTTT
.,TRBV14,.,TRBJ2-3,CASRRTAASTDTQYF,TGTGCCAGCAGGAGGACAGCAGCTAGCACAGATACGCAGTATTTT
.,TRBV6-1,few,TRBJ1-6,CASSVGNSPLHF,TGTGCCAGCAGTGTGGGGAACTCACCCCTCCACTTT
.,TRBV11-2,.,TRBJ2-7,CASSSQGRADESYEQYF,TGTGCCAGCAGCTCTCAGGGGCGCGCGGACGAATCCTACGAGCAGTACTTC
TRBD1,TRBV28,.,TRBJ1-1,CASSPQDRVGAEAFF,TGTGCCAGCAGTCCCCAGGACAGGGTAGGCGCTGAAGCTTTCTTT
TRBD1,TRBV7-3,.,TRBJ1-5,CASSPGTGGAQPQHF,TGTGCCAGCAGCCCCGGGACAGGGGGGGCTCAGCCCCAGCATTTT
.,TRBV5-6,.,TRBJ1-1,CASSLNRLNTEAFF,TGTGCCAGCAGCTTGAACAGGTTGAACACTGAAGCTTTCTTT
.,TRBV12-5,.,TRBJ1-1,CASADGRKAFF,TGTGCTAGTGCGGACGGACGCAAAGCTTTCTTT
.,TRBV10-2,.,TRBJ2-5,CASSERPNQETQYF,TGCGCCAGCAGTGAGCGGCCAAACCAAGAGACCCAGTACTTC